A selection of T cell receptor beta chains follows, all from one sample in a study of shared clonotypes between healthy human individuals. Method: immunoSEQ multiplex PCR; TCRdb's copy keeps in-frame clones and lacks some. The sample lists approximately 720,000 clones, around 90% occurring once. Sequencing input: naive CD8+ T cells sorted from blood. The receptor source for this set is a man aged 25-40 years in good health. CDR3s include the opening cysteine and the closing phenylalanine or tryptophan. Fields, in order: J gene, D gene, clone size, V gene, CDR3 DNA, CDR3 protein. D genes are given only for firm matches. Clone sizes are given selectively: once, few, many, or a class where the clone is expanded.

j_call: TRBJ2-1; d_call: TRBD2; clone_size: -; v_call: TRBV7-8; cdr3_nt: TGTGCCAGCAGCCCCTGGACTAGCGGAAGAACCGGTGAGCAGTTCTTC; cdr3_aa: CASSPWTSGRTGEQFF
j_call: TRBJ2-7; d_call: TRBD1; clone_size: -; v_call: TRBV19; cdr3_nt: TGTGCCAGTAGTATCGGACAGGGTTGGAACGAGCAGTACTTC; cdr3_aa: CASSIGQGWNEQYF
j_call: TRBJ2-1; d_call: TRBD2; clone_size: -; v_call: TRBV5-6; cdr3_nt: TGTGCCAGCAGCTTGCGGCCTAGCGGGGGTTTGGTGTCCTACAATGAGCAGTTCTTC; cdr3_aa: CASSLRPSGGLVSYNEQFF
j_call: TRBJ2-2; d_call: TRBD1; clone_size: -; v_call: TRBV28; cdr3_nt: TGTGCCAGCAGTCCGCGGGGACAGGGGGCAGAGGAGCTGTTTTTT; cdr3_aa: CASSPRGQGAEELFF
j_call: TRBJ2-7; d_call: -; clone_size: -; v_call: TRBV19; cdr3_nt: TGTGCCACTTCCCATACGGGCAGCTCCTACGAGCAGTACTTC; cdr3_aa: CATSHTGSSYEQYF
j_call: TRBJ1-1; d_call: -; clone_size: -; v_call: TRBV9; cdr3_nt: TGTGCCAGTCGGGGCCGAGCTGAAGCTTTCTTT; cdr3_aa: CASRGRAEAFF
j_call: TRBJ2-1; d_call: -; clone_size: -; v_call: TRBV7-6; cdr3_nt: TGTGCCAGCAGCTTAGCGGCAACAGGGACTGAGCAGTTCTTC; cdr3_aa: CASSLAATGTEQFF
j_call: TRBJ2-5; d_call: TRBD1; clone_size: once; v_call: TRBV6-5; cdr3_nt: TGTGCCAGCACCTACAGGGGCTTGTACCAAGAGACCCAGTACTTC; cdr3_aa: CASTYRGLYQETQYF
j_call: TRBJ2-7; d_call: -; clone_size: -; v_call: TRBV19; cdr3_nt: TGTGCCAGTAGTGACTGGGAACGCTACGAGCAGTACTTC; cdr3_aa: CASSDWERYEQYF
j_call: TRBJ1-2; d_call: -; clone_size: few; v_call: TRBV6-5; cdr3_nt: TGTGCCAGCTCCTTCGCACAAGAGGGCTACACCTTC; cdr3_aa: CASSFAQEGYTF
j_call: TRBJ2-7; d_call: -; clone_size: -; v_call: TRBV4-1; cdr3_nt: TGCGCCAGCAGCCAGAGAGACGAGCAGTACTTC; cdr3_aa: CASSQRDEQYF
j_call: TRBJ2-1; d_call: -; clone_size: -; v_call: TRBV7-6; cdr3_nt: TGTGCCAGCAGCTTAGGGTTGGCCCTAACCTACAATGAGCAGTTCTTC; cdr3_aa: CASSLGLALTYNEQFF
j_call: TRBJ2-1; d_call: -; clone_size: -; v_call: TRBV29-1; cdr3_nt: TGCAGCGTTGTATTCACAGGCACCCGCTACGGTGAGCAGTTCTTC; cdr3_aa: CSVVFTGTRYGEQFF
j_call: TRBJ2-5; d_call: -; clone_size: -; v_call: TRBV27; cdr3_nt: TGTGCCAGCAGTTTAAATCTGAACCAAGAGACCCAGTACTTC; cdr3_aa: CASSLNLNQETQYF
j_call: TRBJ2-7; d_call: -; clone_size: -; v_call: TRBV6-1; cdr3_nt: TGTGCCAGCAGTGAATGGCCAGCAAGCAACTACGAGCAGTACTTC; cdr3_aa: CASSEWPASNYEQYF